This T cell receptor beta chain was recovered during a study of beta chain features in type 1 diabetes. Sequencing targeted expressed TCRB transcripts, as all isolated RNA had been reverse transcribed. Clones were sequenced by immunoSEQ multiplex PCR, and TCRdb holds only the in-frame ones, with some missing. The profile shows roughly 450,000 clones, about 15% of them singletons. Germline V gene lookup returns CDR1 MGHDK and CDR2 SYGVNS. This CDR3 spans 15 amino acids. After removal of 3 bases from V and 0 bases from J, the junction contained 2 bases not matched to a gene. Source material: naive CD4+ T cells from blood. The chain is built from TRBV25-1 and TRBJ1-1, with 9 bases that match TRBD1. The clonotype originates from a man aged 25-45 years in good health. CDR3 region: CASSDRTGVNTEAFF. For the CDR3, the DNA is TGTGCCAGCAGTGATCGGACAGGGGTGAACACTGAAGCTTTCTTT.